The rows below give T cell receptor beta chains drawn from one sample of a study of T cells in Graves' hyperthyroidism and ophthalmopathy. MiXCR was run by TCRdb on the multiplex PCR reads, yielding one entry per CDR3 protein. Here the sample spans a few hundred thousand distinct CDR3 sequences, over 15% being singletons. Sequenced sample: blood. Source of these receptors: a woman aged 55-75 years with Graves' ophthalmopathy. Both conserved end residues are part of each CDR3. Fields, in order: J gene, D gene, V gene, clone size, CDR3 DNA, CDR3 protein. A D gene is named only where the DNA matches it firmly. Clone size is shown for a subset of rows, as once, few, many or a class of expanded clone.

>TRBJ2-5|NA|TRBV28|many
TGTGCCAGCGGCCCCAATCAACGGACTACTCCCGTCCAGTACTTC
CASGPNQRTTPVQYF
>TRBJ1-4|NA|TRBV27|many
TGTGCCAGCAGCTTAATCAGGGGCATCCCGACAACTAATGAAAAACTGTTTTTT
CASSLIRGIPTTNEKLFF
>TRBJ1-3|NA|TRBV3-1|few
TGTGCCAGCAGCCAAGATTGGGGGAAAAGAGCATCTGGAAACACCATATATTTT
CASSQDWGKRASGNTIYF
>TRBJ2-1|TRBD2|TRBV27|few
TGTGCCAGCAGCCCCCGTCTAGCGGGAGCCTTCAATGAGCAGTTCTTC
CASSPRLAGAFNEQFF
>TRBJ1-1|NA|TRBV6-1|NA
TGTGCCAGCAGTGAAGGAATGATCACTGAAGCTTTCTTT
CASSEGMITEAFF
>TRBJ1-1|NA|TRBV7-9|many
TGTGCCAGCAGCTTCGCAGTTGATGAAGCTTTCTTT
CASSFAVDEAFF
>TRBJ2-1|NA|TRBV20-1|many
TGCAGTGCAGTTGGGGGCTTGAGCTCCTACAATGAGCAGTTCTTC
CSAVGGLSSYNEQFF
>TRBJ1-2|NA|TRBV2|many
TGTGCCAGCAGTGAAATGGGTAGGGGTCGTGACTACACCTTC
CASSEMGRGRDYTF
>TRBJ2-7|NA|TRBV2|many
TGTGCCAGCAGTGAGTCCAGGACACTCTACGAGCAGTACTTC
CASSESRTLYEQYF
>TRBJ2-3|TRBD1|TRBV29-1|many
TGCAGCGTTGAGGGTCTAGGGACAGGTCCTTCGGATACGCAGTATTTT
CSVEGLGTGPSDTQYF
>TRBJ1-1|NA|TRBV18|many
TGTGCCAGCTCACCAGGGTTGCGCACTGAAGCTTTCTTT
CASSPGLRTEAFF
>TRBJ2-7|NA|TRBV20-1|many
TGCAGTGCTAGAGATTTTAAGGGATCAGTCAACGAGCAGTACTTC
CSARDFKGSVNEQYF
>TRBJ2-7|TRBD2|TRBV7-2|NA
TGTGCCAGCAGCCAACTGCGGGAGGCCGCGTCCGGGCGGTACTTC
CASSQLREAASGRYF
>TRBJ1-5|TRBD1|TRBV10-3|NA
TGTGCCATCAGTGATGAGGGGGCGGACAATCAGCCCCAGCATTTT
CAISDEGADNQPQHF
>TRBJ1-6|TRBD1|TRBV7-6|NA
TGTGCCAGCAGCTTATTGCGACAGGGTAATTCACCCCTCCACTTT
CASSLLRQGNSPLHF
>TRBJ2-1|NA|TRBV18|many
TGTGCCAGCTCCTCGGACTCGCTCGCCGGCAATGAGCAGTTCTTC
CASSSDSLAGNEQFF
>TRBJ2-1|NA|TRBV14|NA
TGTGCCAGCAGCGCCTCAGGAGCCTACAATGAGCAGTTCTTC
CASSASGAYNEQFF
>TRBJ2-5|TRBD2|TRBV7-2|many
TGTGCCAGCAGCCATAATAGCGGGACGGTGACCCAGTACTTC
CASSHNSGTVTQYF
>TRBJ2-1|NA|TRBV12-3/TRBV12-4|many
TGTGCCAGCAGTTTATGGGTGTCCGGGGATGAGCAGTTCTTC
CASSLWVSGDEQFF
>TRBJ2-7|NA|TRBV18|many
TGTGCCAGCTCACGCTCCGTAGGGGAGCTGGACGAGCAGTACTTC
CASSRSVGELDEQYF
>TRBJ1-2|NA|TRBV9|few
TGTGCCAGCAGCGTGAAGGGGAGCGCTAACTATGGCTACACCTTC
CASSVKGSANYGYTF
>TRBJ1-2|TRBD1|TRBV24-1|NA
TGTGCCACCAGTGATCCCCTTACAGGGGGCGAGGTCTATGGCTACACCTTC
CATSDPLTGGEVYGYTF
>TRBJ1-1|NA|TRBV4-2|many
TGTGCCAGCAGCGGAGGTATGTTAACAGCTTTGGTCAAACAGCAGCTGAACACTGAAGCTTTCTTT
CASSGGMLTALVKQQLNTEAFF
>TRBJ2-7|TRBD1|TRBV19|few
TGTGCCAGTAGTGCCACCCGGGACAGGGTCTACGAGCAGTACTTC
CASSATRDRVYEQYF
>TRBJ1-5|TRBD1|TRBV6-2/TRBV6-3|NA
TGTGCCAGCAGTCCTCCAGGGGGCATTCAGCCCCAGCATTTT
CASSPPGGIQPQHF
>TRBJ2-7|NA|TRBV9|NA
TGTGCCAGCAGCGTTGAAACAGGGCTCGGCGAGCAGTACTTC
CASSVETGLGEQYF
>TRBJ2-1|NA|TRBV28|many
TGTGCCAGCAGTTTAAGGTCTTACAATGAGCAGTTCTTC
CASSLRSYNEQFF
>TRBJ2-7|TRBD1|TRBV10-3|NA
TGTGCCATCAGTGAGGGGACAGGGGCCTACGAGCAGTACTTC
CAISEGTGAYEQYF
>TRBJ1-1|NA|TRBV15|NA
TGTGCCACCAGTGGACTTCGGAACACTGAAGCTTTCTTT
CATSGLRNTEAFF
>TRBJ2-7|NA|TRBV3-1|many
TGTGCCAGCAGCCCGGGACACCGCTACGAGCAGTACTTC
CASSPGHRYEQYF
>TRBJ1-1|NA|TRBV3-1|many
TGTGCCAGCAGCGCAGGGCTAACGGGATCTGAAGCTTTCTTT
CASSAGLTGSEAFF
>TRBJ2-7|NA|TRBV12-3/TRBV12-4|many
TGTGCCAGCAGTTTCGGGGATCCCTACGAGCAGTACTTC
CASSFGDPYEQYF
>TRBJ2-2|TRBD2|TRBV4-3|once
TGCGCCAGCAGCCAAGAGCGACTAGCGGGAGCGGGGAACACCGGGGAGCTGTTTTTT
CASSQERLAGAGNTGELFF
>TRBJ1-2|TRBD1|TRBV27|few
TGTGCCAGCAGTTTATGTCCGGGACAGGGGGTGGGCGGCTACACCTTC
CASSLCPGQGVGGYTF
>TRBJ2-1|TRBD2|TRBV12-3/TRBV12-4|many
TGTGCCAGCAGTTTAGCCCAGCTAGCGGGGGCGGATGGGAATGAGCAGTTCTTC
CASSLAQLAGADGNEQFF
>TRBJ2-7|NA|TRBV5-5|many
TGTGCCAGCAGCTTGGGGGACGGTACCTACGAGCAGTACTTC
CASSLGDGTYEQYF